This T cell receptor (beta chain) was sequenced in a study of T cell responses to AZD1222 COVID-19 vaccine. Findings and caveats of the study: Donors were mostly white British, more females; clonal diversity possibly underestimated.

Turning to this clone: Its antigen is still unknown.

The CDR3 consists of 13 residues. Germline V CDR1 and CDR2: MDHEN, SYDVKM. Trimming left V 3 bases short and J 4 bases short, with 9 bases between. Here immunoSEQ multiplex PCR was the method, and the copy in TCRdb shows in-frame clones only, minus some. Of about 100,000 clones listed, roughly nine tenths are singletons. This clonotype was sampled from an adult who received the AZD1222 COVID-19 vaccine. The sequences come from peripheral blood, collected 28 days after the second AZD1222 dose. The chain recombines TRBV28 with TRBJ2-5, with D unresolved. The CDR3 DNA reads TGTGCCAGCAGTTTCCAGATACGAGAGACCCAGTACTTC. Its translation is CASSFQIRETQYF. The full variable domain, its missing parts supplied by reference TRBV28 and TRBJ2-5, is DVKVTQSSRYLVKRTGEKVFLECVQDMDHENMFWYRQDPGLGLRLIYFSYDVKMKEKGDIPEGYSVSREKKERFSLILESASTNQTSMYLCASSFQIRETQYFGPGTRLLVL.